The 8 T cell receptor beta chains reported below all come from one sample, sequenced in a study of T-cell reconstitution after alpha-beta-depleted transplantation in children. Researchers prepared the TCRbeta library using unique molecular identifiers, the study reports. MiXCR, run by TCRdb on the PCR reads, gives a single entry per CDR3 protein. The sample carries around 92,000 distinct CDR3 sequences, over 9% recorded once. The sequences come from PBMCs from the stem cell graft donor, collected from the stem cell graft. The source of these receptors is a human donor who donated a stem cell graft to a child with inherited bone marrow failure.

This clonotype was counted many times. The CDR3 loop is CSGEGGPGNTEAFF. For the CDR3, the DNA is TGCAGCGGGGAAGGGGGCCCGGGTAACACTGAAGCTTTCTTT. This sequence joins TRBV29-1 and TRBJ1-1, with 7 bases identical to TRBD1. Per germline, CDR1 SQVTM and CDR2 ANQGSEA. The CDR3 length is 14 residues. V shed 7 bases and J 2 bases; nucleotides not matched to a gene: 10.

This clonotype was recorded many times. The rearrangement uses TRBV5-1 and TRBJ2-5, with TRBD1 as a possible D gene (5 bases). Trimming pared 0 bases from V and 1 base from J, leaving 13 bases between. The germline V gene has CDR1 SGHRS and CDR2 YFSETQ. The CDR3 runs 16 residues. Here the CDR3 reads CASSLGVGVLQETQYF. CDR3 sequence (DNA): TGCGCCAGCAGCTTGGGGGTAGGGGTCCTCCAAGAGACCCAGTACTTC.

This clonotype has a handful of counts. V usage is TRBV7-2 and J usage is TRBJ2-7; the D call may be TRBD1 or TRBD2 (5 bases each). This CDR3 comprises 14 residues. Germline V gene sequence: CDR1 SGHTA, CDR2 FQGNSA. V shed 5 bases and J shed 6 bases, with 17 bases lying between them. DNA of the CDR3: TGTGCCAGCAGCACCGGGGCCGCCATGGGCGAGCAGTACTTC. Protein sequence: CASSTGAAMGEQYF.

This clonotype was counted between two and nine times. V is TRBV30 and J is TRBJ1-4; no firm D call. There are 11 residues in the CDR3. Germline V gives CDR1 GTSNPN, CDR2 SVGIG (reference sequence). V dropped 2 bases and J dropped 7 bases, with 5 bases sitting between them. The CDR3 spells CAWSYSEKLFF. The DNA for the CDR3 is TGTGCCTGGAGTTACAGTGAAAAACTGTTTTTT.

This clonotype was counted many times. The J gene is TRBJ1-4, the V gene TRBV29-1, with D unresolved. V was shortened by 5 bases and J by 3 bases, with 16 bases between the two germline ends. Looked up from germline, CDR1 is SQVTM and CDR2 is ANQGSEA. This CDR3 contains 15 residues. The CDR3 loop reads CSVPGPDAANEKLFF. The DNA of the CDR3 is TGCAGCGTTCCCGGGCCCGACGCAGCTAATGAAAAACTGTTTTTT.

This clonotype was detected many times. V gene TRBV20-1 combines with J gene TRBJ2-3; D is unclear. Germline V gene data show CDR1 as DFQATT and CDR2 as SNEGSKA (reference sequence). The CDR3 totals 13 residues. Trimming left V 3 bases short and J 2 bases short, with 9 bases between. CDR3 nucleotide sequence: TGCAGTGCTAGTGTTGGAAACACAGATACGCAGTATTTT. Amino acids: CSASVGNTDTQYF.

This clonotype has ten or more counts. The chain couples TRBV2 to TRBJ2-7; the D gene is possibly TRBD1 (5 bases). Germline V gene sequence: CDR1 SNHLY, CDR2 FYNNEI. There are 13 residues in the CDR3. The V end was cut by 4 bases, the J end by 2 bases, with 9 bases between. CDR3 nucleotide sequence: TGTGCCAGCAGTGTTCAGGGCGCCTACGAGCAGTACTTC. Its translation is CASSVQGAYEQYF. The whole variable domain, filled in from reference TRBV2 and TRBJ2-7, reads EPEVTQTPSHQVTQMGQEVILRCVPISNHLYFYWYRQILGQKVEFLVSFYNNEISEKSEIFDDQFSVERPDGSNFTLKIRSTKLEDSAMYFCASSVQGAYEQYFGPGTRLTVT.

This clonotype was detected ten times or more. The genes are TRBV4-3 and TRBJ2-3; a possible D gene is TRBD2 (5 bases). The CDR3 is 16 amino acids. The V end lost 4 bases, the J end lost 3 bases, and 17 bases lay between the germline ends. Per germline, CDR1 LGHNA and CDR2 YSLEER. CDR3 coding DNA: TGCGCCAGCAGCCCAACGGGAAACGGGATGACAGATACGCAGTATTTT. It translates to CASSPTGNGMTDTQYF.